This TCR beta chain was captured in a study of early T cells in non-severe SARS-CoV-2 infection. For the study at large: Bulk RNA taken from unsorted whole blood was sequenced, leaving chains unpaired. The study, taken as a whole, reports: In VDJdb matching, anti-spike CD8 responses were favored while private and CD4 specificities went missing.

Attached unique molecular identifiers marked individual cDNA molecules. Using its own MiXCR run on the 5' RACE reads, TCRdb lists one record per CDR3 protein. The data hold 55,000 to 75,000 distinct CDR3 sequences, with under 15% observed a single time. This clonotype came up many times. As yet, its antigen is unknown. Trimming took off 0 bases at V and 7 bases at J, with 19 bases between the two ends. Germline V gives CDR1 LGHNA, CDR2 YSLEER. This CDR3 contains 16 residues. The sequencing sample was made of whole blood. V usage is TRBV4-3 and J usage is TRBJ2-7; TRBD1 might be the D (5 bases). This receptor was obtained from an adult who was a healthcare worker with PCR-confirmed SARS-CoV-2 infection or an uninfected control (not recorded which). CDR3 residues: CASSQDRRQGGREQYF. CDR3 in DNA: TGCGCCAGCAGCCAAGATAGGCGCCAGGGCGGCCGGGAGCAGTACTTC.